A single sample is the source of the 22 T cell receptor beta chains below, sequenced in a study of blood T cells in healthy people across ages. Together with a sample-barcoded 5' primer, a J-beta primer mix was included in a second PCR lasting roughly 6 to 12 cycles. Using its own MiXCR run on the 5' RACE reads, TCRdb lists one record per CDR3 protein. The profile shows 800,000 to 900,000 distinct CDR3 sequences, around 62% of them singletons. Sequenced sample: blood. All receptors come from a man aged 25 to 40 in good health.

This clonotype was counted only a few times. The chain joins TRBV6-5 to TRBJ1-4; D may be TRBD1 (5 bases). V gave up 6 bases and J gave up 14 bases, with 19 bases separating them. CDR3 length: 13 amino acids. The germline CDR1 and CDR2 sequences are MNHEY and SVGAGI. CDR3 nucleotide sequence: TGTGCCAGCAGCCCCCAGGGCCCCAGACGGCTGTTTTTT. Translated, it gives CASSPQGPRRLFF.

This chain uses TRBV7-2 with TRBJ2-1; D is undetermined. The CDR3 totals 14 residues. From germline, CDR1 is SGHTA and CDR2 FQGNSA. Trimming stripped 2 bases from V and 4 bases from J, with 9 bases between. CDR3 sequence (DNA): TGTGCCAGCAGCTTAAGGCGTGGGTACAATGAGCAGTTCTTC. Protein sequence: CASSLRRGYNEQFF.

In its sample, this clonotype was seen a few times. V and J are TRBV29-1 and TRBJ2-3; either TRBD1 or TRBD2 may supply D (5 bases each). Trimming took off 1 base at V and 5 bases at J, with 16 bases between the two ends. The CDR3 runs 15 residues. Germline-derived CDR1 and CDR2 are SQVTM and ANQGSEA. Written as DNA, the CDR3 is TGCAGCGTTGAAGTATTGGGGGATGTTGGAGATACGCAGTATTTT. It codes for CSVEVLGDVGDTQYF.

The chain couples TRBV7-2 to TRBJ1-2, with 7 bases lining up with TRBD1. Germline CDR1 and CDR2: SGHTA and FQGNSA. This CDR3 has 14 amino acids. The J segment lost 4 bases and the V segment lost 5 bases, leaving 7 bases of the junction unmatched. CDR3: CASSRVGDSYGYTF. Written as DNA, the CDR3 is TGTGCCAGCAGCCGAGTCGGGGACAGCTATGGCTACACCTTC.

The rearrangement joins TRBV18 to TRBJ2-3; D ambiguous. The CDR3 sequence is 15 residues long. Germline V CDR1 and CDR2: KGHSH, LQKENI. Trimming took off 6 bases at V and 3 bases at J, with 16 bases between the two ends. The CDR3 DNA reads TGTGCCAGCTCCCTGGACCTCTTGGGGACAGATACGCAGTATTTT. This translates into CASSLDLLGTDTQYF.

This clonotype showed up just a few times. This rearrangement joins TRBV4-3 to TRBJ2-3, with TRBD1 matching over 10 bases. Germline trimming cut 0 bases from V and 6 bases from J; bases unmatched to any gene: 6. This CDR3 has 16 amino acids. Germline CDR1 LGHNA, CDR2 YSLEER. CDR3 loop: CASSQEDRGDTDTQYF. The DNA for the CDR3 is TGCGCCAGCAGCCAAGAGGACAGGGGGGATACGGATACGCAGTATTTT.

The chain joins TRBV14 to TRBJ2-7; possible D gene TRBD1, 5 bases. V gave up 2 bases and J gave up 2 bases, with 7 bases separating them. Germline V lookup: CDR1 SGHDN, CDR2 FVKESK. CDR3 size: 13 residues. The chain's CDR3 is CASSQQGTYEQYF. The CDR3 DNA reads TGTGCCAGCAGCCAACAGGGAACCTACGAGCAGTACTTC.

This sequence joins TRBV5-1 and TRBJ2-3, with 8 positions matching TRBD1. CDR3 size: 15 residues. Germline V gives CDR1 SGHRS, CDR2 YFSETQ. J gave up 5 bases and V 3 bases, and 8 bases lay outside the gene matches. CDR3 coding DNA: TGCGCCAGCAGCTACGCAGGGGGCGCGGTAGATACGCAGTATTTT. This encodes CASSYAGGAVDTQYF.

V usage is TRBV14 and J usage is TRBJ2-6, with TRBD1 matching 7 bases. The CDR3 is made up of 19 amino acids. The J segment lost 0 bases and the V segment lost 3 bases, leaving 11 bases of the junction unmatched. The germline gives CDR1 SGHDN, CDR2 FVKESK. CDR3 in amino acids: CASSQLRRDSLSGANVLTF. In DNA form, the CDR3 reads TGTGCCAGCAGCCAGTTACGTAGGGACAGCCTCTCTGGGGCCAACGTCCTGACTTTC.

This clonotype was found a few times. The V call is TRBV4-3, the J call TRBJ2-3, with 13 bases fitting TRBD2. Germline CDR1 reads LGHNA; CDR2 reads YSLEER. CDR3 size: 17 residues. V shed 0 bases, J shed 6 bases, and the junction held 6 bases outside the gene matches. CDR3 protein: CASSQDPTSGGWDTQYF. The CDR3 DNA reads as TGCGCCAGCAGCCAAGATCCGACTAGCGGGGGGTGGGATACGCAGTATTTT.

The V and J genes are TRBV20-1 and TRBJ2-1, with a tentative D call TRBD2 (6 bases). This CDR3 has 14 amino acids. Trimming pared 3 bases from V and 10 bases from J, leaving 19 bases between. Germline V lookup: CDR1 DFQATT, CDR2 SNEGSKA (reference sequence). CDR3 nucleotides: TGCAGTGCTAGCGCCAGTGGGGGGAGCGGCGAGCAGTTCTTC. It yields the protein CSASASGGSGEQFF.

The chain joins TRBV4-2 to TRBJ2-1; 10 positions agree with TRBD2. The germline V gene has CDR1 LGHNA and CDR2 YNFKEQ. CDR3 size: 18 residues. The V and J ends lost 2 bases and 6 bases, in that order; junction bases with no gene match: 13. The CDR3 DNA is TGTGCCAGCAGCCAACGGACTAGCGGCCTTTTCCCTATCAATGAGCAGTTCTTC. Translating it yields CASSQRTSGLFPINEQFF.

This clonotype has more than one count but fewer than ten. The genes are TRBV3-1 and TRBJ2-1, with unresolved D. This CDR3 spans 15 amino acids. V lost 4 bases and J lost 4, with 14 bases in between. The V gene's germline CDR1 is LGHDT and CDR2 YNNKEL (reference sequence). The CDR3 nucleotides read TGTGCCAGCAGCCCCCAAGAAAGGGAATACAATGAGCAGTTCTTC. Encoded protein: CASSPQEREYNEQFF.

This chain connects TRBV27 to TRBJ1-2, with a possible D match to TRBD1 (6 bases). The CDR3 sequence is 15 residues long. Per the germline V gene, CDR1 is MNHEY and CDR2 is SMNVEV (reference sequence). The V end lost 4 bases, the J end lost 0 bases, and 12 bases lay between the germline ends. CDR3 sequence (DNA): TGTGCCAGCAGTTCTCCGACAGGTCCTAACTATGGCTACACCTTC. It specifies CASSSPTGPNYGYTF.

The chain employs TRBV4-3 and TRBJ2-7, with 11 bases lining up with TRBD2. Germline V gives CDR1 LGHNA, CDR2 YSLEER. V gave up 6 bases and J gave up 3 bases; unmatched junction bases: 7. The CDR3 contains 15 residues. The CDR3 DNA follows: TGCGCCAGCAGTCCATATAGCGGGGGGGTCTACGAGCAGTACTTC. This sequence encodes CASSPYSGGVYEQYF.

The rearrangement links TRBV4-1 to TRBJ2-1, with D perhaps given as TRBD1 or TRBD2 (5 bases each). The CDR3 has 14 amino acids. CDR1 is MGHRA, CDR2 YSYEKL, per germline. Trimming took off 5 bases at V and 5 bases at J, with 13 bases between the two ends. In nucleotides, the CDR3 is TGCGCCAGCAGCGTCCGGGACCCAGACAATGAGCAGTTCTTC. Translation: CASSVRDPDNEQFF.

This clonotype appeared a few times. The rearrangement links TRBV28 to TRBJ1-5; D uncertain. The V end was cut by 5 bases, the J end by 1 base, with 15 bases between. This CDR3 has 16 amino acids. Germline values: CDR1 MDHEN, CDR2 SYDVKM. The CDR3 coding sequence is TGTGCCAGCAGTCCCAAGCGCGGGTTCAGCAATCAGCCCCAGCATTTT. This sequence encodes CASSPKRGFSNQPQHF.

This chain uses TRBV5-4 with TRBJ2-1; 10 bases agree with TRBD1. Germline assignment: CDR1 SGHNT and CDR2 YYREEE (reference sequence). The CDR3 totals 16 residues. Trimming at V came to 4 bases and at J to 2 bases, leaving 6 bases not matched to a gene. This CDR3 reads CASSRRDRGTYNEQFF. In DNA form, the CDR3 reads TGTGCCAGCAGCCGTCGGGACAGGGGTACCTACAATGAGCAGTTCTTC.

This chain uses TRBV6-1 with TRBJ1-5, with 8 bases that match TRBD1. The length of the CDR3 is 15 residues. V shed 6 bases and J 2 bases; nucleotides not matched to a gene: 6. CDR1 is MNHNS, CDR2 SASEGT, per germline. CDR3 sequence reads: CASRTGDGGNQPQHF. The DNA of the CDR3 is TGTGCCAGCAGGACAGGGGATGGGGGCAATCAGCCCCAGCATTTT.

Only one count was recorded for this clonotype. The rearrangement links TRBV7-7 to TRBJ2-7; 14 bases are shared with TRBD2. V shed 4 bases, J shed 7 bases, and the junction held 6 bases outside the gene matches. The CDR3 totals 15 residues. Germline V gene data show CDR1 as SSHAT and CDR2 as FNYEAQ (reference sequence). CDR3 in amino acids: CASSSGLAGVNEQYF. CDR3 nucleotide sequence: TGTGCCAGCAGCTCGGGACTAGCGGGGGTCAATGAGCAGTACTTC.

Notes on this clonotype: This may be a read error, as it is one base from a much larger clone. The chain joins TRBV4-2 to TRBJ1-2, with TRBD1 identical over 10 bases. The ends lost 0 bases at V and 5 bases at J; junction bases unmatched: 9. Germline loops: CDR1 LGHNA, CDR2 YNFKEQ. CDR3 length: 17 amino acids. Written as DNA, the CDR3 is TGTGCCAGCAGCCAAGATGGGACAGGGGTGGGTGTGTATGGCTACACCTTC. Amino acids: CASSQDGTGVGVYGYTF.

The gene calls are TRBV27 and TRBJ1-2, with D possibly TRBD1 on 6 matching bases. V dropped 8 bases and J dropped 0 bases, with 16 bases sitting between them. The germline gives CDR1 MNHEY, CDR2 SMNVEV (reference sequence). This CDR3 has 15 amino acids. In nucleotides, the CDR3 is TGTGCCAGCCGGGGGGTAGGGACATCTAACTATGGCTACACCTTC. Its translation is CASRGVGTSNYGYTF.